Listed below are T cell receptor beta chains from one sample, sequenced in a study of T cells in Graves' hyperthyroidism and ophthalmopathy. Each CDR3 protein is one row after TCRdb ran MiXCR on the multiplex PCR reads. Of roughly 180,000 distinct CDR3 sequences in the sample, 9.4% are singletons; the top ten hold approximately 24%. Sequencing used blood. Source of these receptors: a young woman with Graves' hyperthyroidism that later progressed to Graves' ophthalmopathy. Both conserved end residues are part of each CDR3. D genes are given only for firm matches. The listing skips clone size in some rows; elsewhere it reads once, few, many or a size class.

>NA|TRBV28|TRBJ2-2|TRBD1
CASRQGQVYAGELFF
TGTGCCAGCAGGCAGGGACAGGTTTATGCCGGGGAGCTGTTTTTT
>many|TRBV12-3/TRBV12-4|TRBJ2-1|TRBD2
CASSLLAGALNEQFF
TGTGCCAGCAGTTTATTAGCGGGAGCCCTCAATGAGCAGTTCTTC
>many|TRBV5-5|TRBJ2-7|NA
CASSSGRSASYEQYF
TGTGCCAGCAGCTCAGGGAGGTCGGCTTCTTACGAGCAGTACTTC
>NA|TRBV27|TRBJ1-6|TRBD1
CASSSTGTGRNSPLHF
TGTGCCAGCAGTTCGACCGGGACAGGGCGAAATTCACCCCTCCACTTT
>many|TRBV12-3/TRBV12-4|TRBJ2-7|NA
CASSFGQLYEQYF
TGTGCCAGCAGTTTTGGCCAGCTCTACGAGCAGTACTTC
>NA|TRBV6-5|TRBJ2-1|NA
CASSYREGEQFF
TGTGCCAGCAGTTACCGGGAAGGGGAGCAGTTCTTC
>many|TRBV28|TRBJ1-4|NA
CASSFGSRTVSEKLFF
TGTGCCAGCAGTTTCGGGTCTAGGACAGTCAGTGAAAAACTGTTTTTT
>few|TRBV20-1|TRBJ2-7|NA
CSALSDEQYF
TGCAGTGCTCTTTCGGACGAGCAGTACTTC
>few|TRBV2|TRBJ1-2|NA
CASVGPVYGYTF
TGTGCCAGCGTCGGACCGGTCTATGGCTACACCTTC
>many|TRBV29-1|TRBJ2-5|TRBD1
CSVEERGRGLGETQYF
TGCAGCGTTGAAGAACGGGGAAGGGGGCTTGGGGAGACCCAGTACTTC
>few|TRBV25-1|TRBJ2-7|TRBD2
CASSGRLAGGVEQYF
TGTGCCAGCAGTGGTCGGTTAGCGGGAGGGGTGGAGCAGTACTTC
>many|TRBV9|TRBJ1-1|NA
CASSVLGASNTEAFF
TGTGCCAGCAGCGTTTTGGGGGCTTCGAACACTGAAGCTTTCTTT
>many|TRBV7-2|TRBJ1-3|NA
CASSLSGNSGNTIYF
TGTGCCAGCAGCTTAAGTGGCAACTCTGGAAACACCATATATTTT
>NA|TRBV20-1|TRBJ2-2|NA
CSARIPSRNTGELFF
TGCAGTGCTAGAATCCCTAGCAGGAACACCGGGGAGCTGTTTTTT
>many|TRBV29-1|TRBJ2-5|NA
CSVNQGGETQYF
TGCAGCGTCAACCAAGGGGGAGAGACCCAGTACTTC
>many|TRBV5-1|TRBJ1-5|NA
CASSLTGGNQPQHF
TGCGCCAGCAGCTTGACAGGCGGCAATCAGCCCCAGCATTTT
>many|TRBV6-1|TRBJ1-1|NA
CASSEARGRTEAFF
TGTGCCAGCAGTGAAGCGAGAGGGAGAACTGAAGCTTTCTTT
>NA|TRBV19|TRBJ2-4|TRBD1
CASSSGQGQNIQYF
TGTGCCAGTAGTTCGGGACAGGGCCAAAACATTCAGTACTTC
>many|TRBV28|TRBJ1-2|TRBD1
CASSLRQGTYGYTF
TGTGCCAGCAGTTTGCGACAGGGTACCTATGGCTACACCTTC
>many|TRBV10-3|TRBJ1-6|TRBD1
CAISRTGEAPLHF
TGTGCCATCAGTAGAACAGGGGAAGCACCCCTCCACTTT
>many|TRBV6-1|TRBJ1-5|NA
CASSPSNMGSNQPQHF
TGTGCCAGCAGTCCCTCTAACATGGGAAGCAATCAGCCCCAGCATTTT
>NA|TRBV3-1|TRBJ2-2|TRBD2
CASSPLSGGASGGELFF
TGTGCCAGCAGCCCCCTGAGCGGGGGGGCCTCGGGGGGGGAGCTGTTTTTT
>many|TRBV2|TRBJ1-3|NA
CASSYRGNTIYF
TGTGCCAGCAGCTACAGGGGAAACACCATATATTTT
>many|TRBV6-5|TRBJ2-2|TRBD1
CASSYPGQFTGELFF
TGTGCCAGCAGTTACCCGGGACAGTTCACCGGGGAGCTGTTTTTT
>many|TRBV11-3|TRBJ2-7|NA
CASSLGRGSYEQYF
TGTGCCAGCAGCTTAGGAAGGGGCTCCTACGAGCAGTACTTC
>NA|TRBV20-1|TRBJ1-4|NA
CSAYRFEKLFF
TGCAGTGCTTACAGGTTTGAAAAACTGTTTTTT
>few|TRBV5-6|TRBJ1-3|TRBD1
CASSPQGQRGNTIYF
TGTGCCAGCAGCCCCCAGGGACAGAGGGGAAACACCATATATTTT